One sample yielded the 26 T cell receptor beta chains listed below, sequenced in a study of blood T cell repertoires in COVID-19. The protocol was immunoSEQ multiplex PCR, while the TCRdb copy is restricted to in-frame clones and leaves out a portion. The sample holds roughly 260,000 clones, around 90% seen once. Sample: peripheral blood. Receptors originate from a person between 18 and 35 years old with COVID-19, enrolled during active disease.

This chain connects TRBV3-1 (or the pseudogene TRBV3-2) to TRBJ2-2; 9 nucleotides agree with TRBD2. J gave up 5 bases and V 0 bases, and 4 bases lay outside the gene matches. CDR3 length equals 16 residues. Germline lookup yields CDR1 LGHDT and CDR2 YNNKEL (reference sequence). The CDR3 DNA sequence: TGTGCCAGCAGCCAAGATGGCACTAGCGGGACCGGGGAGCTGTTTTTT. This codes for CASSQDGTSGTGELFF.

This clone was observed once. V is TRBV4-1 and J is TRBJ2-7; 10 bases map to TRBD1. The V segment lost 2 bases and the J segment 5 bases; nucleotides outside the gene matches: 6. The CDR3 totals 15 residues. From germline, CDR1 is MGHRA and CDR2 YSYEKL. The CDR3 DNA sequence: TGCGCCAGCAGCCAACGAGGGACAGGGGTCGACGAGCAGTACTTC. It is translated as CASSQRGTGVDEQYF.

This clone showed up just once. This chain connects TRBV14 to TRBJ2-1; 8 nucleotides agree with TRBD2. The CDR3 loop spans 17 amino acids. CDR1 and CDR2 (germline): SGHDN, FVKESK. J lost 3 bases, V lost 0 bases, and 7 bases had no gene match. This chain's CDR3 is CASSQDSGLGNYNEQFF. Written as DNA, the CDR3 is TGTGCCAGCAGCCAAGATTCGGGACTAGGAAACTACAATGAGCAGTTCTTC.

A note on this clone: The junction shows a germline mismatch at one end, possibly a read error. The CDR3 sequence: CASREAGTSSTYEQYF. As DNA, the CDR3 is TGTGCCAGCAGGGAAGCGGGGACTAGCAGCACCTACGAGCAGTACTTC. The rearrangement uses TRBV2 and TRBJ2-7, with 9 bases that match TRBD2. Germline lookup yields CDR1 SNHLY and CDR2 FYNNEI. CDR3 size: 16 residues.

This clone was observed a single time. CDR3 sequence: CASSLRQGTDEQFF. CDR3 sequence (DNA): TGTGCCAGCAGCTTACGACAGGGTACCGATGAGCAGTTCTTC. The rearrangement uses TRBV7-9 and TRBJ2-1; 7 nucleotides agree with TRBD1. CDR3 size: 14 residues. Germline lookup yields CDR1 SEHNR and CDR2 FQNEAQ (reference sequence). Trimming removed 2 bases from V and 8 bases from J; junction bases left unmatched: 6.

The genes are TRBV3-1 (or the pseudogene TRBV3-2) and TRBJ2-1; 8 bases are a match to TRBD2. Germline-derived CDR1 and CDR2 are LGHDT and YNNKEL (reference sequence). V trimming: 1 base; J trimming: 7 bases; junction bases outside the gene matches: 12. This CDR3 contains 17 residues. The DNA of the CDR3 is TGTGCCAGCAGCCAAGTTGGGAGCGGGAGTAAGAAAAATGAGCAGTTCTTC. Protein product: CASSQVGSGSKKNEQFF.

This clone came up once. The chain recombines TRBV4-1 with TRBJ2-7, with D tentatively TRBD2 (6 bases). Germline V gene lookup returns CDR1 MGHRA and CDR2 YSYEKL. V gave up 6 bases and J gave up 5 bases, with 23 bases separating them. This CDR3 contains 16 residues. CDR3 amino acids: CASSYTISEGPHEQYF. CDR3 in DNA: TGCGCCAGCAGTTATACGATATCGGAGGGCCCCCACGAGCAGTACTTC.

This CDR3 is CASTRTLASYNEQFF. The CDR3 DNA reads as TGTGCCAGCACTAGGACCCTAGCCTCCTACAATGAGCAGTTCTTC. The J gene is TRBJ2-1, the V gene TRBV28, with a tentative D call TRBD2 (5 bases). The length of the CDR3 is 15 residues. Looked up from germline, CDR1 is MDHEN and CDR2 is SYDVKM. V lost 7 bases, J lost 0 bases, and 13 bases lay in between.

J is TRBJ2-1 and V is TRBV4-2; 7 bases align to TRBD2. CDR3 length: 16 residues. Germline-derived CDR1 and CDR2 are LGHNA and YNFKEQ. Losses at the gene ends were 1 base for V and 7 bases for J; bases not matched to a gene: 10. The DNA of the CDR3 is TGTGCCAGCAGCCAAGCGTTATCGGGAGGACCGAATGAGCAGTTCTTC. This encodes CASSQALSGGPNEQFF.

The rearrangement joins TRBV28 to TRBJ1-4; D is possibly TRBD1 (5 bases). This CDR3 is built from 17 residues. From germline, CDR1 is MDHEN and CDR2 SYDVKM. The V end was cut by 5 bases, the J end by 2 bases, with 18 bases between. CDR3 DNA sequence: TGTGCCAGCAGTGCCGGGGGGACGTGGGTGACTAATGAAAAACTGTTTTTT. This sequence encodes CASSAGGTWVTNEKLFF.

This clone was counted between two and nine times. V and J are TRBV2 and TRBJ2-1; a possible D gene is TRBD2 (5 bases). The CDR3 runs to 12 residues. Germline loops: CDR1 SNHLY, CDR2 FYNNEI. V lost 8 bases, J lost 7 bases, and 12 bases lay in between. The CDR3 is CASREGGNEQFF. Here the CDR3 DNA reads TGTGCCAGCCGCGAAGGAGGTAATGAGCAGTTCTTC.

This sequence joins TRBV6-1 and TRBJ1-5; tentative D call: TRBD1 (5 bases). Germline lookup yields CDR1 MNHNS and CDR2 SASEGT. Trimming removed 2 bases at V and 1 base at J, with 15 bases between. The CDR3 sequence is 17 residues long. This chain's CDR3 is CASSELSGGASNQPQHF. Written as DNA, the CDR3 is TGTGCCAGCAGTGAACTATCCGGAGGGGCAAGCAATCAGCCCCAGCATTTT.

The V and J genes are TRBV18 and TRBJ2-5, with 7 bases matching TRBD1. The CDR3 is 15 amino acids. CDR1 KGHSH and CDR2 LQKENI come from the germline V gene. Trimming took 3 bases from V and 5 from J; bases not matched to a gene: 9. CDR3 nucleotide sequence: TGTGCCAGCTCACCTAAGACAGGGACGCGGGAGACCCAGTACTTC. Protein: CASSPKTGTRETQYF.

The table lists this clone with a count of one. CDR3 in DNA: TGCGCCAGCAGTTCTCAGGGGGCGAACACCGGGGAGCTGTTTTTT. Its translation is CASSSQGANTGELFF. This rearrangement joins TRBV5-1 to TRBJ2-2; 7 nucleotides match TRBD1. Losses at the gene ends were 5 bases for V and 0 bases for J; bases not matched to a gene: 4. Germline V gives CDR1 SGHRS, CDR2 YFSETQ. The CDR3 length is 15 residues. The full variable domain, rest sourced from reference TRBV5-1 and TRBJ2-2, is KAGVTQTPRYLIKTRGQQVTLSCSPISGHRSVSWYQQTPGQGLQFLFEYFSETQRNKGNFPGRFSGRQFSNSRSEMNVSTLELGDSALYLCASSSQGANTGELFFGEGSRLTVL.

This sequence joins TRBV7-9 and TRBJ2-5, with 10 positions matching TRBD1. In germline, CDR1 is SEHNR, CDR2 FQNEAQ (reference sequence). The CDR3 contains 15 residues. Losses at the gene ends were 3 bases for V and 5 bases for J; bases not matched to a gene: 6. This CDR3 is CASSFWTGGEETQYF. The CDR3 bases are TGTGCCAGCAGCTTTTGGACAGGGGGTGAGGAGACCCAGTACTTC.

The gene calls are TRBV4-2 and TRBJ2-7; the D gene is possibly TRBD1 (5 bases). V lost 2 bases and J lost 3, with 11 bases in between. Germline CDR1 LGHNA, CDR2 YNFKEQ. This CDR3 spans 14 amino acids. CDR3 in DNA: TGTGCCAGCAGCCAATGGCAGGGAAACTACGAGCAGTACTTC. Translation: CASSQWQGNYEQYF.

This clone showed up just once. This chain's CDR3 is CASSEARGIGEKLFF. The CDR3 coding sequence is TGTGCCAGCAGTGAAGCTAGGGGAATCGGAGAAAAACTGTTTTTT. V gene TRBV6-1 combines with J gene TRBJ1-4; D is possibly TRBD1 (5 bases). Between the trimmed V and J ends, which lost 0 bases and 8 bases, there was a span of 13 bases. The CDR3 extends over 15 amino acids. Per germline, CDR1 MNHNS and CDR2 SASEGT.

The rearrangement joins TRBV7-8 to TRBJ1-3; 8 nucleotides match TRBD1. The CDR3 has 16 amino acids. V lost 1 base and J lost 1; bases outside the gene matches: 3. The V gene's germline CDR1 is SGHVS and CDR2 FQNEAQ. This chain's CDR3 is CASSLGTGLSGNTIYF. The CDR3 DNA follows: TGTGCCAGCAGCTTAGGGACAGGGCTATCTGGAAACACCATATATTTT. The full variable domain, completed using reference TRBV7-8 and TRBJ1-3, is GAGVSQSPRYKVAKRGQDVALRCDPISGHVSLFWYQQALGQGPEFLTYFQNEAQLDKSGLPSDRFFAERPEGSVSTLKIQRTQQEDSAVYLCASSLGTGLSGNTIYFGEGSWLTVV.

J is TRBJ1-5 and V is TRBV29-1, with a possible D match to TRBD1 (5 bases). This CDR3 region has 13 residues. Germline CDR1 SQVTM, CDR2 ANQGSEA. The germline V and J ends were trimmed by 1 base and 7 bases, with 11 bases remaining between them. In nucleotides, the CDR3 is TGCAGCGTTGAAGGGGGCGCCGAGCAGCCCCAGCATTTT. This sequence encodes CSVEGGAEQPQHF.

The chain uses TRBV24-1 and TRBJ2-7, with 9 bases identical to TRBD1. Germline V lookup: CDR1 KGHDR, CDR2 SFDVKD. This CDR3 comprises 15 residues. V trimming: 2 bases; J trimming: 5 bases; junction bases outside the gene matches: 6. CDR3 coding DNA: TGTGCCACCAGTGATTCGGGACAGGGTCACCACGAGCAGTACTTC. Its protein product is CATSDSGQGHHEQYF.

The chain links TRBV10-3 to TRBJ1-2; 8 bases agree with TRBD1. V was pared by 3 bases and J by 4 bases, with 4 bases of the junction left unmatched. Germline assignment: CDR1 ENHRY and CDR2 SYGVKD. CDR3 length equals 14 residues. The CDR3 sequence is CAISELGTGYGYTF. As DNA, the CDR3 is TGTGCCATCAGTGAACTCGGGACAGGCTATGGCTACACCTTC.

The rearrangement joins TRBV4-2 to TRBJ1-5; D is undetermined. The CDR3 totals 16 residues. Germline V gene sequence: CDR1 LGHNA, CDR2 YNFKEQ. V was cut by 0 bases and J by 1 base, with 10 bases left in between. DNA of the CDR3: TGTGCCAGCAGCCAAGAGGCCCATCCCAGCAATCAGCCCCAGCATTTT. This codes for CASSQEAHPSNQPQHF.

The J gene is TRBJ1-1, the V gene TRBV28; no reliable D call. V lost 3 bases, J lost 6 bases, and 8 bases lay in between. CDR1 is MDHEN, CDR2 SYDVKM, per germline. CDR3 length equals 12 residues. The CDR3 DNA follows: TGTGCCAGCAGTTTTCCGGGAGCTGAAGCTTTCTTT. Encoded protein: CASSFPGAEAFF.

J is TRBJ2-2 and V is TRBV10-3; D is uncertain. The CDR3 is 15 amino acids. Germline-derived CDR1 and CDR2 are ENHRY and SYGVKD. CDR3 in amino acids: CATIQGVANTGELFF. The CDR3 DNA reads as TGTGCTACCATCCAAGGAGTCGCGAACACCGGGGAGCTGTTTTTT.

This rearrangement joins TRBV2 to TRBJ2-7, with D possibly TRBD1 on 5 matching bases. This CDR3 spans 13 amino acids. The germline V gene encodes CDR1 SNHLY and CDR2 FYNNEI. The germline V and J ends were trimmed by 5 bases and 5 bases, with 13 bases remaining between them. The CDR3 sequence: CASSFDSSHEQYF. The CDR3 nucleotides read TGTGCCAGCAGTTTTGACAGTAGCCACGAGCAGTACTTC.

The sample holds a few counts of this clone. The V and J genes are TRBV3-1 (or the pseudogene TRBV3-2) and TRBJ1-1, with no clear D. The germline V gene has CDR1 LGHDT and CDR2 YNNKEL (reference sequence). V was cut by 6 bases and J by 4 bases, with 12 bases left in between. The CDR3 sequence is 13 residues long. CDR3 coding DNA: TGTGCCAGCAGTAGTAGCCCCGGCACTGAAGCTTTCTTT. Its protein is CASSSSPGTEAFF.